This TCR beta chain was captured by sequencing in a study of human T cells and chemical hapten exposure. At the level of the study: Weekly scalp doses of diphenylcyclopropenone were given to patients during the approximately 25-week study. Whole-study findings and limits: Clustering by CDR3 similarity yielded significantly more large clusters from expanded TCRs than controls.

In regard to this clonotype: The target antigen is unknown.

The CDR3 covers 14 residues. J lost 7 bases, V lost 5 bases, and 6 bases had no gene match. From germline, CDR1 is MDHEN and CDR2 SYDVKM. Documented time point: pre-sensitization, week 0. Treatment noted: therapeutic diphenylcyclopropenone sensitization with weekly scalp DPC. Sample donors consisted of patients with alopecia, aged 18 to 70 years, who were suitable for DPC. Original methodology: Sampled TCR counts reached a median of 95,638 per sample, with values ranging from roughly 23,224 to 690,600. TCRdb re-analysed the RACE reads in MiXCR, keeping a single row per CDR3 protein. The V and J calls were determined by TCRdb, not by the authors. The sample records approximately 400,000 distinct CDR3 sequences, approximately 5.1% being singletons.

The J gene is TRBJ2-7, the V gene TRBV28, with 12 bases that match TRBD2. The sequence was obtained from a woman in her fifties or sixties with alopecia areata. Some clones in this sample may be carry-over from other donors' samples. The material sequenced was whole blood, taken in connection with sensitization to the hapten diphenylcyclopropenone (DPC). The chain's CDR3 is CASSRLAGAREQYF. The CDR3 DNA reads TGTGCCAGCAGTAGACTAGCGGGAGCGCGGGAGCAGTACTTC.